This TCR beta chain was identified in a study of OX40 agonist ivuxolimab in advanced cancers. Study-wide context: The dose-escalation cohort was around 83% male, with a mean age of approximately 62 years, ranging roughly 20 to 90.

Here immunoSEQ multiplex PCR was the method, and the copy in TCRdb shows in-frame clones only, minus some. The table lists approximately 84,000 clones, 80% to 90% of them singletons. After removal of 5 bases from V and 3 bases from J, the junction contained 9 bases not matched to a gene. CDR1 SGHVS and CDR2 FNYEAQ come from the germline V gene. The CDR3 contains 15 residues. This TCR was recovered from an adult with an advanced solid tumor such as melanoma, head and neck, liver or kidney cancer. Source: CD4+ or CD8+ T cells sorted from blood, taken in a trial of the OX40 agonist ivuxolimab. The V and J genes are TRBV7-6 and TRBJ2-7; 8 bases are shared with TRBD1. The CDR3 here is CASSPRTGQNYEQYF. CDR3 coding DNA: TGTGCCAGCAGCCCGCGGACAGGGCAAAACTACGAGCAGTACTTC.